This T cell receptor (beta chain) derives from a study of blood T cells in healthy people across ages. Study details: About one barcoded beta molecule per two T cells was captured by template switching. Findings of the study overall: Strong correlation was found linking TCR beta diversity to naive T cell percentage. Roughly linearly, TCR beta diversity per million T cells fell as age increased.

The CDR3 has 15 residues. With a J-beta primer mix and a sample-barcoded 5' primer, a second PCR ran about 7 to 12 cycles. Sequencing of every sample gave 3 million or more CDR3-containing paired-end reads. TCRdb re-called the 5' RACE reads through MiXCR, storing one row per CDR3 protein. The sample carries about 1.1 million distinct CDR3 sequences, 35% to 40% recorded once. This clonotype has at least ten counts. Its antigen is not known. The chain links TRBV21-1 to TRBJ1-2. TRBV21-1 is labeled a pseudogene. The sequence derives from a man between 18 and 29 years old in good health. The sequenced sample consisted of blood. The CDR3, as DNA: TGTGCCAGCAGCAAAGCGGCCGGTCTTTGGTATGGCTACACCTTC. Its protein is CASSKAAGLWYGYTF.